This T cell receptor beta chain was obtained from a study of T cell repertoires in cytomegalovirus infection. Whole-study context: Used in the study were CMV epitopes, some recently identified and HLA-C-restricted, others well-studied and HLA-B-restricted. In public TCR beta signatures, there were indications of both CMV infection and matching HLA type.

TCRdb recomputed calls from the reads with MiXCR, one row per CDR3 protein. Of approximately 100,000 distinct CDR3 sequences listed, around 28% are singletons. Study findings and constraints: HLA-C-restricted, CMV-specific TCR beta clonotypes were dominant ex vivo. Cumulative public TCR beta family frequency identified CMV carriers with the relevant HLA.

J lost 1 base, V lost 4 bases, and 8 bases had no gene match. The CDR3 sequence is 17 residues long. Per the germline V gene, CDR1 is SEHNR and CDR2 is FQNEAQ (reference sequence). At least ten counts were recorded for this clonotype. The antigen remains unidentified. This chain joins TRBV7-9 and TRBJ2-1, with 9 bases matching TRBD2. This clonotype originated in a human donor in good health (CMV status not recorded). Some clones in this sample may be carry-over from other donors' samples. This specimen was CD8+ T cells from cultured PBMCs, taken from culture after CMV antigen stimulation. CDR3 amino acids: CASSSLIAGVSYNEQFF. In nucleotides, the CDR3 is TGTGCCAGCAGCTCTTTGATAGCGGGGGTGTCCTACAATGAGCAGTTCTTC. Looking up the rest from reference TRBV7-9 and TRBJ2-1 gives the full variable domain: DTGVSQNPRHKITKRGQNVTFRCDPISEHNRLYWYRQTLGQGPEFLTYFQNEAQLEKSRLLSDRFSAERPKGSFSTLEIQRTEQGDSAMYLCASSSLIAGVSYNEQFFGPGTRLTVL.